The sequence of this T cell receptor beta chain was determined in a study of molecular identifiers for immune sequencing clone quantification. Study as a whole: Naive CD8 cell RNA, from 20,000 or 100,000 cells, was split five ways in replicates, with four sequenced.

To note about this clonotype: One base away lies a much larger clone, so this may be a sequencing read error.

CDR3 size: 14 residues. CDR1 MNHNS and CDR2 SASEGT come from the germline V gene. With 11 bases clipped from V and 1 base from J, the junction kept 9 bases outside the gene matches. Naive CD8 T cells were FACS-sorted by CD8+CD4-CCR7+CD45RA+ markers. Bulk TCR libraries were made with methods that had been previously described and with listed TCR primers. TCRdb processed the PCR reads anew with MiXCR; each CDR3 protein has one entry. The sample has about 640,000 distinct CDR3 sequences; just under 20% are singletons. This clonotype was sampled from a human donor in good health. Some libraries in this study had Jurkat cell RNA spiked in. The sequenced sample was naive CD8+ T cells from blood, with Jurkat cell RNA spiked in. The sample's subset: FACS-sorted CD8+CD4-CCR7+CD45RA+ naive T cells. This rearrangement joins TRBV6-1 to TRBJ2-3; 7 nucleotides line up with TRBD1. As DNA, the CDR3 is TGTGCCGGTAAGGACAGGCAAGGCACAGATACGCAGTATTTT. Its protein product is CAGKDRQGTDTQYF.